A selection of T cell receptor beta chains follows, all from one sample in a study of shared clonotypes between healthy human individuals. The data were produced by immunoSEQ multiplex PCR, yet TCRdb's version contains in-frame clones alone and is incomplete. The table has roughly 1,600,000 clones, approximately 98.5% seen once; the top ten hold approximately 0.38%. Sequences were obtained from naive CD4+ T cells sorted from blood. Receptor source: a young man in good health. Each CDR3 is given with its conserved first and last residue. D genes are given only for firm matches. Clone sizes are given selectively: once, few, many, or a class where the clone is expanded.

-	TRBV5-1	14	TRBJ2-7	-	CASSPGRLVYEQYF	TGCGCCAGCAGCCCGGGGCGTTTAGTCTACGAGCAGTACTTC
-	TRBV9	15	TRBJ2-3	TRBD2	CASSGLAGGTDTQYF	TGTGCCAGCAGCGGACTAGCGGGAGGGACAGATACGCAGTATTTT
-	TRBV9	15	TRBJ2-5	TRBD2	CASSKGTSGKETQYF	TGTGCCAGCAGCAAGGGGACTAGCGGGAAAGAGACCCAGTACTTC
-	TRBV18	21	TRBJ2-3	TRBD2	CASSPRRRLAGGAPDTDTQYF	TGTGCCAGCTCACCACGTCGTAGACTAGCGGGAGGGGCGCCCGACACAGATACGCAGTATTTT
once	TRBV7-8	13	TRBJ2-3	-	CASSSSIWGTQYF	TGTGCCAGCAGCTCCTCCATTTGGGGTACGCAGTATTTT
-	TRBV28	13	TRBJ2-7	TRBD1	CATIVGQGNEQYF	TGTGCCACCATCGTTGGACAGGGGAACGAGCAGTACTTC
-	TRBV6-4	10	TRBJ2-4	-	CASYGDIQYF	TGTGCCAGCTACGGGGACATTCAGTACTTC
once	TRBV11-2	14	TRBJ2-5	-	CASSSTRTQETQYF	TGTGCCAGCAGCTCAACAAGAACCCAAGAGACCCAGTACTTC
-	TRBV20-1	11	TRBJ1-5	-	CSASSGQPQHF	TGCAGTGCTAGTTCGGGCCAGCCCCAGCATTTT
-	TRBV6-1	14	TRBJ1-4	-	CAIGRTVTSEKLFF	TGTGCCATAGGAAGGACAGTGACGAGTGAAAAACTGTTTTTT
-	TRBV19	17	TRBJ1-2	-	CASSSRSIGPSLNGYTF	TGTGCCAGTAGTTCAAGATCGATTGGGCCGAGCCTCAATGGCTACACCTTC
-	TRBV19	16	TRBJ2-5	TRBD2	CASSWSGASGQETQYF	TGTGCCAGTAGTTGGAGTGGAGCTAGCGGTCAAGAGACCCAGTACTTC
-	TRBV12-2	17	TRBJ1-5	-	CASRLVVKRGLHQPQHF	TGTGCAAGTCGCTTAGTGGTTAAGAGGGGTTTACATCAGCCCCAGCATTTT
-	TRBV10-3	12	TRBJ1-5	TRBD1	CAIRTGDQPQHF	TGTGCCATCAGGACAGGGGATCAGCCCCAGCATTTT
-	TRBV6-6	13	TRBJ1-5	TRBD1	CASSFDRAQPQHF	TGTGCCAGCAGTTTCGACAGGGCCCAGCCCCAGCATTTT
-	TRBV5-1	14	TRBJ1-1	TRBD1	CASRQGTILEGAFF	TGCGCCAGCCGACAGGGGACCATCTTGGAGGGCGCTTTCTTT
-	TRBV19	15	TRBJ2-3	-	CASSPRASFTDTQYF	TGTGCCAGTAGTCCCCGAGCTAGCTTTACAGATACGCAGTATTTT
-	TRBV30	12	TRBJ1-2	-	CAWMFRQNGYTF	TGTGCCTGGATGTTTCGGCAGAATGGCTACACCTTC
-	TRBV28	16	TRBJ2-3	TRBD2	CASSRPWGGRLDTQYF	TGTGCCAGCAGCCGGCCGTGGGGCGGGAGGTTGGATACGCAGTATTTT
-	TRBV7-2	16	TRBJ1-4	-	CASSPGPSLTNEKLFF	TGTGCCAGCAGCCCCGGGCCCTCTTTGACTAATGAAAAACTGTTTTTT
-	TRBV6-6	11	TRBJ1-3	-	CASLVGNTIYF	TGTGCCAGTTTGGTCGGAAACACCATATATTTT
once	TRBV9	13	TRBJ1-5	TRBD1	CASSTRGDQPQHF	TGTGCCAGCAGCACCAGGGGGGATCAGCCCCAGCATTTT
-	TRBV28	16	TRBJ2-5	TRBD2	CASSLLLAGSLETQYF	TGTGCCAGCAGTTTATTACTAGCGGGGAGTTTGGAGACCCAGTACTTC
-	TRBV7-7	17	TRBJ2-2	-	CASSPLGRLTNTGELFF	TGTGCCAGCAGCCCTTTAGGCAGACTTACGAACACCGGGGAGCTGTTTTTT
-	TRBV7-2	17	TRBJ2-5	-	CASSSPSRRRFQETQYF	TGTGCCAGCAGCTCCCCCTCCCGCAGACGGTTCCAAGAGACCCAGTACTTC
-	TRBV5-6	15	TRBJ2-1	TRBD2	CASSYPGTSGSEQFF	TGTGCCAGCAGCTACCCCGGGACTAGCGGGAGTGAGCAGTTCTTC
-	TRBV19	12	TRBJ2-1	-	CASTGTGHEQFF	TGTGCCAGTACCGGGACCGGCCATGAGCAGTTCTTC
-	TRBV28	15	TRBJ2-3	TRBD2	CASSPQAGGADTQYF	TGTGCCAGCAGTCCCCAAGCGGGAGGGGCAGATACGCAGTATTTT
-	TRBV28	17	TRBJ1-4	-	CASSFRGRAATNEKLFF	TGTGCCAGCAGTTTCCGTGGTAGGGCTGCAACTAATGAAAAACTGTTTTTT
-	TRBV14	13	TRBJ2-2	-	CASTSRHTGELFF	TGTGCCAGCACCTCCCGTCACACCGGGGAGCTGTTTTTT
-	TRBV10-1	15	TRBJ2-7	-	CASSESGTRVYEQYF	TGCGCCAGCAGTGAGTCCGGGACGAGGGTCTACGAGCAGTACTTC
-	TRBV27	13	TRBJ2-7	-	CASKSSGRYEQYF	TGTGCCAGCAAGTCGAGCGGCCGCTACGAGCAGTACTTC
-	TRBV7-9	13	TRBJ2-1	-	CASSRLSYNEQFF	TGTGCCAGCAGCCGCCTGAGTTACAATGAGCAGTTCTTC
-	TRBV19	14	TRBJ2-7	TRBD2	CASRRTSQFYEQYF	TGTGCCAGTCGAAGGACTAGTCAGTTCTACGAGCAGTACTTC
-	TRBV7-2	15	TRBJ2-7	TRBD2	CASSLTTSGLYEQYF	TGTGCCAGCAGCTTAACCACTAGCGGGCTGTACGAGCAGTACTTC
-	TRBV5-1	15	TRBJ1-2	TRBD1	CASKPNLGTGSFNTF	TGCGCCAGTAAACCAAATCTTGGGACAGGGTCGTTTAACACCTTC
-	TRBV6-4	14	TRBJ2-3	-	CASSVRLLTDTQYF	TGTGCCAGCAGTGTAAGGCTACTCACAGATACGCAGTATTTT
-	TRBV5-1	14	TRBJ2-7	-	CASSLGVASYEQYF	TGCGCCAGCAGCTTAGGGGTTGCATCCTACGAGCAGTACTTC
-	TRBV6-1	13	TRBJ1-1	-	CASSEEFPYEAFF	TGTGCCAGCAGTGAAGAGTTCCCGTATGAAGCTTTCTTT
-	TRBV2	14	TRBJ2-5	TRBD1	CASRGDRDQETQYF	TGTGCCAGCAGAGGGGACAGGGACCAAGAGACCCAGTACTTC
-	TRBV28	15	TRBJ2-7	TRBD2	CASKLGIAGGYEQYF	TGTGCCAGCAAATTAGGGATAGCGGGAGGCTACGAGCAGTACTTC
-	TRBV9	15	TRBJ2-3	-	CASSPPGREQSTQYF	TGTGCCAGCAGCCCCCCGGGCAGGGAACAATCTACGCAGTATTTT
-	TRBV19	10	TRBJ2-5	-	CASRGETQYF	TGTGCCAGTCGAGGGGAGACCCAGTACTTC
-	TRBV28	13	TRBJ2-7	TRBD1	CASRTGQYNEQYF	TGTGCCAGCAGAACGGGACAGTACAACGAGCAGTACTTC
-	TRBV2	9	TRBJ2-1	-	CAVRGGQFF	TGTGCCGTACGGGGTGGGCAGTTCTTC
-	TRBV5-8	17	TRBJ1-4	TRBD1	CASSLGATGTVDEKLFF	TGTGCCAGCAGCTTGGGTGCTACCGGGACAGTGGATGAAAAACTGTTTTTT
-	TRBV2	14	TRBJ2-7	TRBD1	CASSEDRGLNEQYF	TGTGCCAGCAGTGAAGACAGGGGGCTCAACGAGCAGTACTTC
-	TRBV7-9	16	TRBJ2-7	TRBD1	CASRPNPGQGANEQYF	TGTGCCAGCAGGCCGAATCCGGGACAGGGGGCGAACGAGCAGTACTTC
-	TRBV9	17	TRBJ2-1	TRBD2	CASSVATSSRGSNEQFF	TGTGCCAGCAGCGTAGCCACCTCTTCACGCGGGAGTAATGAGCAGTTCTTC
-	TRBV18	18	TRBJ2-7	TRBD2	CASSPRLAERWGQYEQYF	TGTGCCAGCTCACCCCGACTAGCGGAGCGATGGGGACAATACGAGCAGTACTTC
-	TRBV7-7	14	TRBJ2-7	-	CASSLAGPGTEQYF	TGTGCCAGCAGCTTAGCGGGCCCAGGCACCGAGCAGTACTTC
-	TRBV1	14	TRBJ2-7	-	CTSSYTGGYYEQYF	TGCACCAGCAGCTACACAGGGGGCTATTACGAGCAGTACTTC
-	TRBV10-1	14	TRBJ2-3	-	CASSEKGFSDTQYF	TGCGCCAGCAGTGAGAAGGGGTTTTCAGATACGCAGTATTTT
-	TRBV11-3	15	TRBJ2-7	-	CASSLGGSRTYEQYF	TGTGCCAGCAGCTTAGGGGGGAGTAGGACCTACGAGCAGTACTTC
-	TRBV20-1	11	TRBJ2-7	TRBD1	CSTGTGYEQYF	TGCAGTACCGGGACAGGCTACGAGCAGTACTTC
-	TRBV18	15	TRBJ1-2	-	CASSPGAERPNGYTF	TGTGCCAGCTCACCCGGGGCTGAACGACCTAATGGCTACACCTTC
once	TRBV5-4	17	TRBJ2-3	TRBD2	CASSLLAGGGGTDTQYF	TGTGCCAGCAGCTTACTAGCGGGAGGGGGGGGCACAGATACGCAGTATTTT